This T cell receptor (beta chain) was identified in a study of cytomegalovirus exposure and HLA in healthy donors. This clone appeared once. The antigen is not known. Trimming took off 2 bases at V and 2 bases at J, with 7 bases between the two ends. CDR1 SGDLS and CDR2 YYNGEE come from the germline V gene. The CDR3 sequence is 13 residues long. General study results and limits: It is likely that the observed cluster of highly shared sequence variants was a sequencing artifact. Previously analyzed data showed that most TCR beta V segments were productive at a frequency of about 87% or about 30%.

The PCR employed 60 Vbeta primers together with 13 Jbeta primers. TCRdb's copy holds only in-frame clones and misses some; the assay was immunoSEQ multiplex PCR. The data contain roughly 34,000 clones, 75% to 85% of them seen just once; the ten biggest clones take up about 3.5%. The clonotype comes from a woman aged 18-35 years in good health and CMV-seronegative. This chain uses TRBV9 with TRBJ1-1; D is possibly TRBD1 (5 bases). Sequenced material: PBMCs. DNA of the CDR3: TGTGCCAGCAGCGTGCAGGGAAACACTGAAGCTTTCTTT. Protein product: CASSVQGNTEAFF.